Here is one T cell receptor (beta chain) with its context. Its binding antigen is unknown. Base qualities were left out, and no much larger clone turns up one base away. This record comes from a study of blood T cell repertoires in COVID-19 (dated by TCRdb to 2020 to 2021). With respect to the entire study: The collaborator samples originated in the United States, Italy and Spain and spanned the acute and convalescent phases of COVID-19. The material from the prospective study consisted of cDNA or gDNA derived from T cells, B-cell-depleted T cells, or PBMCs. Deeply sampled blood TCRbeta repertoires from subjects exposed to, actively infected with, or recovered from COVID-19 were included in the dataset. The repertoires were made available in a free public database intended to serve as a resource for research on the immune response to SARS-CoV-2. Samples were obtained from the ongoing ImmuneRACE study (first 160 participants) and from 1,000 to 1,500 subjects provided by 6 global collaborators. Nearly every sample came with metadata listing a de-identified subject ID, COVID-19 status, age in years and sex. Where available, HLA class I and class II types were obtained from metadata supplied by the sample provider rather than from assay-based typing.

The CDR3 runs 12 amino acids, cysteine and phenylalanine included. The entry retains the CDR3 DNA only, 36 bases that are in frame from base 1. For this chain, trimming is 5 bases at the V end and 12 bases at the J end, and the number of junction bases without a gene match is 7. The immunoSEQ Assay, a bias-controlled multiplex PCR, was used to amplify TCRbeta CDR3 regions from genomic DNA. The authors' analysis ran thus. Within the assay, amplification of reference gene primers was used to estimate how many nucleated cells each sample contained. To quantify the absolute abundance of each unique TCRbeta CDR3 rearrangement, sequence reads were collapsed and filtered. For each sample, productive Simpson clonality was calculated by taking the square root of Simpson's diversity index across productive rearrangements. TCRdb provides this immuneACCESS table in a form limited to in-frame rearrangements. Some clones are lacking; in checked studies, under half of them reflect an unresolved V gene, and why the rest are absent is not known. V and J calls and clone size are copied from that table; D and trimming were computed from the DNA. This sample gives about 200,000 clones in total; 80% to 90% of them show up just once. Around 9.9% of the sample is held by the ten biggest clonotypes.

What the research found in general, with its limitations: The quantity of clinical and demographic metadata differed by source and by participant and was supplied without curation.

Each collaborating institution followed its own protocols to collect whole blood in K2EDTA tubes. Collaborator samples were shipped for TCRbeta analysis as frozen whole blood, isolated PBMCs, or DNA extracted from either sample type. The source of this sequence is a human donor with active or convalescent COVID-19. The donor label of this sample is uncertain. The chain links TRBV12-3 or TRBV12-4 with TRBJ2-3; 8 bases in the middle match TRBD2. The specimen was peripheral blood. The CDR3 sequence is CASSPLAGTQYF. The DNA is as follows: TGTGCCAGCAGTCCGCTAGCGGGCACCCAGTATTTT.